Listed below are T cell receptor beta chains from one sample, sequenced in a study of human CD8 memory T cell subsets. TCRdb reprocessed the 5' RACE reads and stores each CDR3 protein as one record, lacking DNA. The repertoire shows about 8,800 distinct CDR3 sequences; the top ten hold roughly 14%. Sequencing was performed on CD8+ T cells from PBMCs. Receptors originate from a human donor in good health. CDR3s include the opening cysteine and the closing phenylalanine or tryptophan. Fields, in order: CDR3 protein, V gene, clone size, J gene. Clone size appears in some rows only: once, few, many, or a class for an expanded clone.

cdr3_aa: CASSYSLKLITDTQYF
v_call: TRBV6-6
clone_size: .
j_call: TRBJ2-3

cdr3_aa: CASSLEVGGLGYGYTF
v_call: TRBV7-8
clone_size: medium-sized
j_call: TRBJ1-2

cdr3_aa: CASSSSYRGREQYF
v_call: TRBV7-9
clone_size: .
j_call: TRBJ2-7

cdr3_aa: CASSFPGTLPSPAFF
v_call: TRBV28
clone_size: .
j_call: TRBJ1-1

cdr3_aa: CASSPSGGRVEKLFF
v_call: TRBV12-3/TRBV12-4
clone_size: .
j_call: TRBJ1-4

cdr3_aa: CASSLSPLAGEQFF
v_call: TRBV7-2
clone_size: .
j_call: TRBJ2-1

cdr3_aa: CASSDRGFSGNTIYF
v_call: TRBV27
clone_size: .
j_call: TRBJ1-3

cdr3_aa: CASSDPQTGTMNTEAFF
v_call: TRBV7-9
clone_size: .
j_call: TRBJ1-1

cdr3_aa: CAWRQGFGANVLTF
v_call: TRBV30
clone_size: .
j_call: TRBJ2-6

cdr3_aa: CATAYSGTSETDEQFF
v_call: TRBV10-3
clone_size: .
j_call: TRBJ2-1

cdr3_aa: CASSLGRGDRDSYGYTF
v_call: TRBV7-9
clone_size: .
j_call: TRBJ1-2

cdr3_aa: CASSYDSVPTIKEQYF
v_call: TRBV6-2/TRBV6-3
clone_size: .
j_call: TRBJ2-7

cdr3_aa: CASRPDFGQPQHF
v_call: TRBV12-3/TRBV12-4
clone_size: .
j_call: TRBJ1-5

cdr3_aa: CASSLEQGAYNEQFF
v_call: TRBV5-1
clone_size: .
j_call: TRBJ2-1

cdr3_aa: CASGTEPYEQYF
v_call: TRBV12-3/TRBV12-4
clone_size: medium-sized
j_call: TRBJ2-7

cdr3_aa: CASSQDLGTLNTEAFF
v_call: TRBV4-3
clone_size: medium-sized
j_call: TRBJ1-1

cdr3_aa: CATSGQGDFDQPQHF
v_call: TRBV15
clone_size: .
j_call: TRBJ1-5

cdr3_aa: CSARDPFQTSSNEQFF
v_call: TRBV20-1
clone_size: .
j_call: TRBJ2-1

cdr3_aa: CASSPLGDPAQHYTF
v_call: TRBV4-3
clone_size: .
j_call: TRBJ1-2

cdr3_aa: CASSQGTSLHGYTF
v_call: TRBV4-1
clone_size: medium-sized
j_call: TRBJ1-2

cdr3_aa: CASSLAGGPYEQFF
v_call: TRBV7-9
clone_size: .
j_call: TRBJ2-1

cdr3_aa: CASSSYDREETQYF
v_call: TRBV3-1
clone_size: .
j_call: TRBJ2-5

cdr3_aa: CASSLTQTSYEQYF
v_call: TRBV7-6
clone_size: .
j_call: TRBJ2-7

cdr3_aa: CASITGTGGTDTQYF
v_call: TRBV28
clone_size: .
j_call: TRBJ2-3

cdr3_aa: CASSYFAGGNQPQHF
v_call: TRBV6-2/TRBV6-3
clone_size: .
j_call: TRBJ1-5

cdr3_aa: CASSVDASSGETQYF
v_call: TRBV9
clone_size: .
j_call: TRBJ2-5

cdr3_aa: CASSQNSPLHF
v_call: TRBV4-2
clone_size: .
j_call: TRBJ1-6

cdr3_aa: CASSSRDNLYEQYF
v_call: TRBV5-6
clone_size: .
j_call: TRBJ2-7

cdr3_aa: CSVEWYGRGDEQYF
v_call: TRBV29-1
clone_size: .
j_call: TRBJ2-7

cdr3_aa: CSAIGQGALYTDTQYF
v_call: TRBV20-1
clone_size: .
j_call: TRBJ2-3

cdr3_aa: CASSPGQENTEAFF
v_call: TRBV7-6
clone_size: .
j_call: TRBJ1-1

cdr3_aa: CSVEIPGTADSYEQYF
v_call: TRBV29-1
clone_size: medium-sized
j_call: TRBJ2-7

cdr3_aa: CASSFSAEQFF
v_call: TRBV12-3/TRBV12-4
clone_size: .
j_call: TRBJ2-1